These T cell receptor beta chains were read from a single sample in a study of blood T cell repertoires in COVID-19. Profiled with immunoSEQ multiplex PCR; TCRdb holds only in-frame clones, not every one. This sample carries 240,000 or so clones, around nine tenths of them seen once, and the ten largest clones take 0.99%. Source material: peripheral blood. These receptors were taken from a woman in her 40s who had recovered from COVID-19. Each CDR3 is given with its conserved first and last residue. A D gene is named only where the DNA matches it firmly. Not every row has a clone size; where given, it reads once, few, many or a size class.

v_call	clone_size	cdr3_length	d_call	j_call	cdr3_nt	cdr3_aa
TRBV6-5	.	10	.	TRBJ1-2	TGTGCCAGCAGCAGGGGTGGCTACACCTTC	CASSRGGYTF
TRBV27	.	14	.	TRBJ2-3	TGTGCCAGCAGTTTATCGGGGTTCGGGGTAGCGCAGTATTTT	CASSLSGFGVAQYF
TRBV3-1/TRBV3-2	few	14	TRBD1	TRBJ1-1	TGTGCCAGCAGCCAAGTCTACAGGGGCCAGGGGGCTTTCTTT	CASSQVYRGQGAFF
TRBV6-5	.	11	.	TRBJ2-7	TGTGCCAGCCGGGGGTCCTACGAGCAGTACTTC	CASRGSYEQYF
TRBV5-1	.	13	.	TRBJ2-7	TGCGCCAGCAGCCCGGGACATTCATACGAGCAGTACTTC	CASSPGHSYEQYF
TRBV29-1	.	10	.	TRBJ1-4	TGCAGCGCCCTGAATGAAAAACTGTTTTTT	CSALNEKLFF
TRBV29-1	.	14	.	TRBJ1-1	TGCAGCGTTGAAGGCCGGGCTCTCGGAGGTGAAGCTTTCTTT	CSVEGRALGGEAFF
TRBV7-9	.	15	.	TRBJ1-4	TGTGCCAGCAGCTACCAGGGGCATGCTAATGAAAAACTGTTTTTT	CASSYQGHANEKLFF
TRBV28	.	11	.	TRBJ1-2	TGTGCCAGCAGTTTACAATATGGCTACACCTTC	CASSLQYGYTF
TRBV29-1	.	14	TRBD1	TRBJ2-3	TGCAGCGTTGGGGTGGACAGGAGCACAGATACGCAGTATTTT	CSVGVDRSTDTQYF
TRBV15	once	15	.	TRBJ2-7	TGTGCCACCAGCAGTCCGACTAGGACCCCCTACGAGCAGTACTTC	CATSSPTRTPYEQYF
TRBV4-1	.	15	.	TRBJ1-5	TGCGCCAGCAGCCAAGATTGGCGGGGGGCCCAGCCCCAGCATTTT	CASSQDWRGAQPQHF
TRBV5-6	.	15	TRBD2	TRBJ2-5	TGTGCCAGCAGCTTGGCGGGACTAGTGTGGGAGACCCAGTACTTC	CASSLAGLVWETQYF
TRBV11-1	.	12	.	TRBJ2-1	TGTGCCAGCAGCTCCCAGCGGGATGAGCAGTTCTTC	CASSSQRDEQFF
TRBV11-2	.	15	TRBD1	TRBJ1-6	TGTGCCAGCAGCTTGGTCAGGGGGCAATACTCACCCCTCCACTTT	CASSLVRGQYSPLHF
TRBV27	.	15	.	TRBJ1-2	TGTGCCAGCAGTTTAGAATCCAGGGCGAACTATGGCTACACCTTC	CASSLESRANYGYTF
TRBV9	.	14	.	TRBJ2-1	TGTGCCAGCAGCGGATATGGGGGGGCGAAGGAGCAGTTCTTC	CASSGYGGAKEQFF
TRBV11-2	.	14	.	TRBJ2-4	TGTGCCAGCAGCTCTGCGCTAGCCAAAAACATTCAGTACTTC	CASSSALAKNIQYF
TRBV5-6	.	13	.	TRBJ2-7	TGTGCCAGCAGCTCACAGGGGAGGTACGAGCAGTACTTC	CASSSQGRYEQYF
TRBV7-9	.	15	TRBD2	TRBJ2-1	TGTGCCAGCAGCCGGTCTAGCGGGAGAGTGTATGAGCAGTTCTTC	CASSRSSGRVYEQFF
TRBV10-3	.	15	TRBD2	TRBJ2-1	TGTGCCATCAGTGAAAGGACTAGCGGCCGACGGGAGCAGTTCTTC	CAISERTSGRREQFF
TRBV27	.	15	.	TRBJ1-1	TGTGCCAGCAGTTTATCGGTAGGCCGGCCGGGGGGAGCTTTCTTT	CASSLSVGRPGGAFF
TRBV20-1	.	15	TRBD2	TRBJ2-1	TGCAGTGCTAGTCCCGGGACTAGCGGGCGCAATGAGCAGTTCTTC	CSASPGTSGRNEQFF
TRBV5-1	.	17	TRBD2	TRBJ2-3	TGCGCCAGCAGCTTGGGGCCACTAGCGGCCCGCGGAGATACGCAGTATTTT	CASSLGPLAARGDTQYF
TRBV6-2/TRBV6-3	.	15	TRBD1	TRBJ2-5	TGTGCCAGCAGTTATCGGAAAGGGACAGAAGAGACCCAGTACTTC	CASSYRKGTEETQYF
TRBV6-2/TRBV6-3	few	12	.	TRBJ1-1	TGTGCCAGCAGTTACCCGACAGCCGAAGCTTTCTTT	CASSYPTAEAFF
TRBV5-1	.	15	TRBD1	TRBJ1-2	TGCGCCAGCAGCGGTGACAGGGGGCAAGAGGGCGGCTACACCTTC	CASSGDRGQEGGYTF